This T cell receptor (beta chain) originates from a study of T cells expressing NK-cell markers. Each CDR3 protein gets one entry in TCRdb, which reprocessed the 5' RACE reads and gives no DNA. The repertoire table contains approximately 170,000 distinct CDR3 sequences. Germline V gives CDR1 ENHRY, CDR2 SYGVKD. There are 11 residues in the CDR3. The rearrangement uses TRBV10-3 and TRBJ2-1. The TCR originated in a man aged 18-69 years in good health. The sample taken for sequencing was blood T cells: a sorted CD56 or NKG2C T cell subset, CD4+ or CD8+ T cells, or bulk PBMC T cells (not recorded which). CDR3 loop: CAISEGNEQFF.